The source of this TCR beta chain is a study of beta chain features in type 1 diabetes. Regarding the study as a whole: In the patient group, naive, central memory and Treg TCRB repertoires seemed more alike than in the healthy donor group.

As to this clone: Its specificity is unknown.

V lost 3 bases and J 1 base, leaving 6 bases between the germline ends. Germline V lookup: CDR1 SGHVS, CDR2 FNYEAQ. CDR3 length equals 14 residues. The authors reverse transcribed all of the isolated RNA, so sequencing captured expressed TCRB transcripts. Libraries were prepared by immunoSEQ multiplex PCR; TCRdb keeps only in-frame clonotypes and omits some of them. The top ten hold under 1.5% of the sample, which has approximately 150,000 clones, more than 9% seen once. Sorted CD4+ subsets: naive, central memory, regulatory, stem cell-like memory (CD45RO/CCR7/CD25/CD127/CD95/CD27 panel). The V call is TRBV7-6, the J call TRBJ2-2; D ambiguous. This sequence originates from a young man in good health. Sequences were obtained from naive CD4+ T cells from blood. The CDR3 bases are TGTGCCAGCAGCTTGAGGCTGAACACCGGGGAGCTGTTTTTT. Residues: CASSLRLNTGELFF.